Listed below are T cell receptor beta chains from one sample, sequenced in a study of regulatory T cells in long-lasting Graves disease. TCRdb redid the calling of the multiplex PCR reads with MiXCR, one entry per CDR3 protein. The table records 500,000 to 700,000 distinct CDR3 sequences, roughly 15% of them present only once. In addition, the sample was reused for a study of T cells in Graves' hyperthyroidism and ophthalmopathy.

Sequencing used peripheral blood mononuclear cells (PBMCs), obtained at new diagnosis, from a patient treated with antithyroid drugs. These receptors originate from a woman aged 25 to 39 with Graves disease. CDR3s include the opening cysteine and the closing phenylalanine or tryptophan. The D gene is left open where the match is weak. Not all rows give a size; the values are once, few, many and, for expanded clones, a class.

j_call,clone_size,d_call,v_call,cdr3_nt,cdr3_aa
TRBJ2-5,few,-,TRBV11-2,TGTGCCAGCAGCCCACAGGGTGGCGGAGAGACCCAGTACTTC,CASSPQGGGETQYF
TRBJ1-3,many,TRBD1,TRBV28,TGTGCCAGCAGTTGGGACAGCCGGGGAAACACCATATATTTT,CASSWDSRGNTIYF
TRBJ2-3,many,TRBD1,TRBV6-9,TGTGCCAGCAGTTTGAATACAGGGGGCGCGGGTACGCAGTATTTT,CASSLNTGGAGTQYF
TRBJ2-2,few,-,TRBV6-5,TGTGCCAGCAGTTATAGAAGGTTCACCGGGGAGCTGTTTTTT,CASSYRRFTGELFF
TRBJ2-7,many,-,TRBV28,TGTGCCAGCAGTCCGGGGGCGCTGCTGGGGGAGCAGTACTTC,CASSPGALLGEQYF
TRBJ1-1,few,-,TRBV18,TGTGCCAGCTCACCTACTCGGGGCTCTGAAGCTTTCTTT,CASSPTRGSEAFF
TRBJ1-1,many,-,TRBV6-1,TGTGCCAGCCGGGGACGGCGCCCGATGAACACTGAAGCTTTCTTT,CASRGRRPMNTEAFF
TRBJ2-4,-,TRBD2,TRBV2,TGTGCCAGCAGTGATCTCGGAGTGCGGGAGGACAAAAACATTCAGTGCTTC,CASSDLGVREDKNIQCF
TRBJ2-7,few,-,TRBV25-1,TGTGCCAGCAGTGAATTCTTATTAGAAACGGGACCCGACCCCGAGCAGTACTTC,CASSEFLLETGPDPEQYF
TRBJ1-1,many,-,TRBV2,TGTGCCAGCAGTCGGTTAACTGAAGCTTTCTTT,CASSRLTEAFF
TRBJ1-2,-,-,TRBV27,TGTGCCAGCAGTCCCGACATTTGGAGTGGCTACACCTTC,CASSPDIWSGYTF
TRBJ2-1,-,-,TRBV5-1,TGCGCCAGCAGCTTGGGTGGGCTAGAAGGCAGTGAGCAGTTCTTC,CASSLGGLEGSEQFF
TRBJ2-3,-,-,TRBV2,TGTGCCAGCAGTCCGAGAGGGACTCGCACAGATACGCAGTATTTT,CASSPRGTRTDTQYF
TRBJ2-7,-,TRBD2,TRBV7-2,TGTGCCAGCAGCTTGAGGGGGAGACTAGCGGGAGTAGGATCCTACGAGCAGTACTTC,CASSLRGRLAGVGSYEQYF
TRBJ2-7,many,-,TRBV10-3,TGTGCCATCAGCCCCGGCAGGGGCTACGAGCAGTACTTC,CAISPGRGYEQYF
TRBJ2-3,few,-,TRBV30,TGTGCCTGGAACGGCGGGAGCACAGATACGCAGTATTTT,CAWNGGSTDTQYF
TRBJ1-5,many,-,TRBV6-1,TGTGCCAGCAGTGAACCCAGACCCAATCAGCCCCAGCATTTT,CASSEPRPNQPQHF
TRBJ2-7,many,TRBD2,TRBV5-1,TGCGCCAGCAGCTCAGGACTAGCGGGAGTTGGGTACGAGCAGTACTTC,CASSSGLAGVGYEQYF
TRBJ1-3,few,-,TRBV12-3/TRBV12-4,TGTGCCAGCAGCCCTGGGGTCGGAAACACCATATATTTT,CASSPGVGNTIYF
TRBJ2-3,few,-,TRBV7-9,TGTGCCAGCAGCTTACCCGGAAGAGAGTCCTCTGAAGATACGCAGTATTTT,CASSLPGRESSEDTQYF
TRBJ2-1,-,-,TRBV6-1,TGTGCCAGCACCACTAGCTCCTACAATGAGCAGTTCTTC,CASTTSSYNEQFF
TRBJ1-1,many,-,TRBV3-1,TGTGCCAGCAGCCTCAGAACCTTGAACACTGAAGCTTTCTTT,CASSLRTLNTEAFF